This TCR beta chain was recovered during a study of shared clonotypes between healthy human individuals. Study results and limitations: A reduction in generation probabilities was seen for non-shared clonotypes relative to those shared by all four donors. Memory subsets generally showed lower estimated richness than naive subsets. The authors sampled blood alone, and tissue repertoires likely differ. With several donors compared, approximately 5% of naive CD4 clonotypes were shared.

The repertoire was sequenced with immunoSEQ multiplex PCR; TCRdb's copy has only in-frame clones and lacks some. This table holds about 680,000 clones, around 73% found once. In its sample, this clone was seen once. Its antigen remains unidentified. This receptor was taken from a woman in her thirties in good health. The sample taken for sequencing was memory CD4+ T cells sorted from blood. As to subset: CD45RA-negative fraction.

CDR3 region: CASSYQQGNQPQHF. The CDR3 DNA reads as TGTGCCAGTTCCTATCAACAGGGAAATCAGCCCCAGCATTTT. The genes are TRBV19 and TRBJ1-5; D is perhaps TRBD1 (6 bases). Trimming took off 8 bases at V and 4 bases at J, with 15 bases between the two ends. CDR3 length: 14 residues. The germline V gene encodes CDR1 LNHDA and CDR2 SQIVND (reference sequence). The entire variable domain, with the rest obtained from reference TRBV19 and TRBJ1-5, is as follows: DGGITQSPKYLFRKEGQNVTLSCEQNLNHDAMYWYRQDPGQGLRLIYYSQIVNDFQKGDIAEGYSVSREKKESFPLTVTSAQKNPTAFYLCASSYQQGNQPQHFGDGTRLSIL.